Given below is one T cell receptor (beta chain) in context. There is no known antigen for this receptor. Base qualities were left out, and no much larger clone turns up one base away. The data were taken from a study of T cell clonotyping in hematopoietic cell transplantation (dated by TCRdb to the early 2020s). With regard to the full study: A total of about 140 blood samples were gathered in the study from 35 consecutive transplant recipients along with their related donors. Patients were recruited between September 2015 and early 2017 and followed until late 2020 or death. Results the study describes overall, beyond this receptor: The sample size was limited and the cells went unsorted, which meant the CD4 and CD8 repertoire contributions could not be told apart. Inverse Simpson Index values from donors and from recipients before transplant predicted broader TCR repertoire diversity after transplant. After transplant, TCR diversity in recipients dropped, and pathologically expanded clonotypes climbed progressively between day 30 and day 180. Overlap with donor repertoires was found for only a small fraction of recipient repertoires, with over 95% found to appear de novo at the given depth.

With the immunoSEQ assay, which is a bias-controlled multiplex PCR relying on V- and J-specific primers, TCR beta CDR3 regions were amplified from genomic DNA. In a second PCR step, the CDR3 amplicons were tagged with a proprietary barcode plus Illumina adapter sequences. An Illumina MiSeq instrument was used to sequence the CDR3 libraries. On the authors' methods: Export and quality control were handled in immunoSEQ Analyzer 3.0, while downstream analyses relied on R Bioconductor and Immunarch. Repertoire metrics were calculated using only productive rearrangements within the normalized downsampled data set. Pathologically expanded clonotypes were defined as those larger than 5 templates in the normalized cohort. The Inverse Simpson Index served as the measure of repertoire diversity. The non-normalized data set was used for CMV-specificity analyses so that all clonotypes could be captured. TCRdb obtained this table from immuneACCESS and retained in-frame rearrangements with V and J assigned. These tables miss some clones; where compared with another copy, unresolved V genes account for less than half of the shortfall, and the remainder is unexplained. That table furnishes V, J and clone size, whereas the DNA furnished D and trimming. The sample table records about 27,000 clones; approximately 96% of these occur just once. Of the sample, approximately 1.3% is held by the ten largest clones.

Related transplant donors provided blood samples for TCR beta sequencing. Nuclei Lysis Solution was used to extract genomic DNA from fresh or cryopreserved unfractionated peripheral blood mononuclear cells. The CDR3, cysteine through phenylalanine, is 12 amino acids long. CDR3 DNA only is kept here, 36 bases in frame from base 1. V loses 3 bases, J loses 7 bases, and the germline ends lie 12 bases apart. CDR1 GTSNPN and CDR2 SVGIG are derived from the germline V gene (reference sequence). The chain joins TRBV30 to TRBJ1-2; the D gene remains uncertain. What was sequenced was peripheral blood mononuclear cells. This receptor was obtained from a man aged 45-65 years in good health. Some clones in this sample may be carry-over from other donors' samples. The CDR3 protein is CAWRRGSSGYTF. The DNA sequence is TGTGCCTGGAGGCGCGGGTCGAGTGGCTACACCTTC.